The following is a T cell receptor (beta chain) sequence with its context. The antigen is not known. The V gene's germline CDR1 is MDHEN and CDR2 SYDVKM. The CDR3 covers 13 residues. With 7 bases removed from V and 2 bases from J, the gap between germline ends came to 12 bases. This sample stems from a study of pediatric ulcerative colitis. Study results and caveats: Rectal repertoires separated controls, mild-moderate and acute severe colitis. No controls had the two rectal clonotypes shared by ulcerative colitis patients. Total lymphocyte DNA, not sorted subsets, was the template. Ulcerative colitis patients shared more blood-rectal clones than controls.

Produced via immunoSEQ multiplex PCR; TCRdb's table is partial and in-frame only. The sample includes 45,000 to 75,000 clones, approximately 87% of them seen just once. This sequence joins TRBV28 and TRBJ2-7; D possibly matches TRBD1 or TRBD2 (5 bases each). The sequencing input was blood. This clonotype was sampled from a boy aged 5-17 years who was a control in a study of pediatric ulcerative colitis. Here the CDR3 reads CASTGAGTYEQYF. The CDR3 coding sequence is TGTGCCAGCACCGGGGCAGGGACCTACGAGCAGTACTTC.